There are a few counts of the clone carrying this TCR beta chain. Other DNA sequences within the sample encode an identical CDR3. This sample was taken from a study of blood T cell repertoires in COVID-19. Study-level information: The cDNA or gDNA used as material had been derived from T cells, B-cell-depleted T cells, or PBMCs.

The table came from immunoSEQ multiplex PCR; TCRdb's copy has only in-frame clones and leaves some out. The sample lists about 100,000 clones; 69% were seen once. The V gene lost 1 base and the J gene lost 5 bases, with 3 bases spanning the gap. This CDR3 spans 12 amino acids. CDR1 MDHEN and CDR2 SYDVKM come from the germline V gene. The source material was peripheral blood. The chain combines TRBV28 with TRBJ1-5, with D hard to call. This TCR was recovered from an elderly man with acute or convalescent COVID-19. CDR3 coding DNA: TGTGCCAGCAGTTTATTATATCAGCCCCAGCATTTT. Translation gives CASSLLYQPQHF.